This is a list of T cell receptor beta chains from one sample in a study of T cell repertoires in cytomegalovirus infection. These receptors' antigens are unknown. Using its own MiXCR run on the reads, TCRdb lists one record per CDR3 protein. The profile covers about 890,000 distinct CDR3 sequences, with more than 25% appearing a single time and more than 12% taken by the ten largest. The sample here was cultured CD8+ T cells from PBMCs, taken from culture after CMV antigen stimulation. These receptors were taken from a human donor in good health (CMV status not recorded). Some clones in this sample may be carry-over from other donors' samples. Both conserved end residues are part of each CDR3. Each record gives: V gene, clone size, J gene, D gene, CDR3 DNA, CDR3 protein. D genes are given only for firm matches. Expanded clones get a size class; other rows say once, few or many, or leave the size out.

>TRBV7-2|few|TRBJ2-5|NA
TGTGCCAGCAGCGGGGCAGCTTTTTATCTGGAGACCCAGTACTTC
CASSGAAFYLETQYF
>TRBV28|few|TRBJ2-3|NA
TGTGCCAGCACTGAATTGGGGGGCACAGATACGCAGTATTTT
CASTELGGTDTQYF
>TRBV4-2|few|TRBJ2-5|NA
TGTGCCAGCAGCCCTGGACAACCCCAAGAGACCCAGTACTTC
CASSPGQPQETQYF
>TRBV5-6|NA|TRBJ1-1|TRBD1
TGTGCCAGCAGCACCCCGGACAGGGTGTCTGAAGCTTTCTTT
CASSTPDRVSEAFF
>TRBV20-1|once|TRBJ1-5|TRBD1
TGCAGTGCTAGAGAACCGGGACAGCTACTTTATAGCAATCAGCCCCAGCATTTT
CSAREPGQLLYSNQPQHF
>TRBV20-1|few|TRBJ1-1|TRBD1
TGCAGTGCTAGAGATCTCTTTGGGACAGGGCAAGGAACTGAAGCTTTCTTT
CSARDLFGTGQGTEAFF
>TRBV6-2/TRBV6-3|NA|TRBJ1-5|NA
TGTGCCAGTAACAATCAGCCCCAGCATTTT
CASNNQPQHF
>TRBV6-2/TRBV6-3|NA|TRBJ1-2|NA
TGTGCCAGCAGTTACGGCTCCGGGACAACGAATGGCTACACCTTC
CASSYGSGTTNGYTF
>TRBV7-9|NA|TRBJ2-1|NA
TGTGCCAGCAGTCTTAGCCAGGACAGCTTGCAGTTCTTC
CASSLSQDSLQFF
>TRBV5-1|few|TRBJ1-1|NA
TGCGCCAGCAGCTTGGATCCGGGGATTTACACTGAAGCTTTCTTT
CASSLDPGIYTEAFF
>TRBV19|few|TRBJ2-1|NA
TGTGCCAGTAGTAGGGGGGTGAGCAATGAGCAGTTCTTC
CASSRGVSNEQFF
>TRBV9|NA|TRBJ2-3|TRBD2
TGTGCCAGCAGCGTAAACAAGCGGGGGCCCAGCACAGATACGCAGTATTTT
CASSVNKRGPSTDTQYF
>TRBV7-9|NA|TRBJ1-4|NA
TGTGCCAGCAGCTTAGAAACGAAAAGAAATGAAAAACTGTTTTTT
CASSLETKRNEKLFF
>TRBV6-2/TRBV6-3|NA|TRBJ1-1|NA
TGTGCCAGCACCCAGGGAGGAGCTGAAGCTTTCTTT
CASTQGGAEAFF
>TRBV7-8|many|TRBJ2-3|NA
TGTGCCAGCAGCCCCATAGGCACAGATACGCAGTATTTT
CASSPIGTDTQYF
>TRBV4-1|few|TRBJ1-2|NA
TGCGCCAGCAGCCAAGCTTCAATGGGGTACAACTATGGCTACACCTTC
CASSQASMGYNYGYTF
>TRBV6-1|NA|TRBJ2-5|TRBD2
TGTGCCAGCAGTCCCACCGGGACTAACTACCAAGAGACCCAGTACTTC
CASSPTGTNYQETQYF
>TRBV12-3/TRBV12-4|few|TRBJ1-2|NA
TGTGCCAGCAGTTTCCCAGGGGCGGGTGGCTACACCTTC
CASSFPGAGGYTF
>TRBV12-3/TRBV12-4|NA|TRBJ1-5|NA
TGTGTCAGCAGAAACGGAAACCTCAATCAGCCCCAGCATTTT
CVSRNGNLNQPQHF
>TRBV6-1|NA|TRBJ1-2|NA
TGTGCCAGCGCCTTGTGGAGAGGGAACTTTGGCTACACCTTC
CASALWRGNFGYTF
>TRBV4-1|few|TRBJ2-5|NA
TGCGCCAGCAGCCAAGACCTAGCACAAGAGACCCAGTACTTC
CASSQDLAQETQYF
>TRBV6-6|few|TRBJ2-1|NA
TGTGCCAGCAGCACAGGGAGAGGGTCCTACAATGAGCAGTTCTTC
CASSTGRGSYNEQFF
>TRBV5-3|few|TRBJ2-3|NA
TGTGCCAGCAGCTGGGGGGCGGGGACAGATACGCAGTATTTT
CASSWGAGTDTQYF
>TRBV11-3|few|TRBJ1-4|NA
TGTGCCAGCAGCTCCCCCGCCTACCCGGAGGAAAAACTGTTTTTT
CASSSPAYPEEKLFF
>TRBV6-4|NA|TRBJ2-2|TRBD2
TGTGCCAGCAGTGACGGGGGGGCCGGGGAGCTGTTTTTT
CASSDGGAGELFF
>TRBV19|few|TRBJ2-2|TRBD2
TGTGCCAGTAGTATGACCCGACTAGCGGGCGGGGAGCTGTTTTTT
CASSMTRLAGGELFF
>TRBV29-1|NA|TRBJ2-7|NA
TGCAGCGTTCTTCCTGACGATTACTACGAGCAGTACTTC
CSVLPDDYYEQYF
>TRBV12-5|many|TRBJ1-3|NA
TGTGCTAGTGGATTTTTTGGCAGGCCTGGAAACACCATATATTTT
CASGFFGRPGNTIYF